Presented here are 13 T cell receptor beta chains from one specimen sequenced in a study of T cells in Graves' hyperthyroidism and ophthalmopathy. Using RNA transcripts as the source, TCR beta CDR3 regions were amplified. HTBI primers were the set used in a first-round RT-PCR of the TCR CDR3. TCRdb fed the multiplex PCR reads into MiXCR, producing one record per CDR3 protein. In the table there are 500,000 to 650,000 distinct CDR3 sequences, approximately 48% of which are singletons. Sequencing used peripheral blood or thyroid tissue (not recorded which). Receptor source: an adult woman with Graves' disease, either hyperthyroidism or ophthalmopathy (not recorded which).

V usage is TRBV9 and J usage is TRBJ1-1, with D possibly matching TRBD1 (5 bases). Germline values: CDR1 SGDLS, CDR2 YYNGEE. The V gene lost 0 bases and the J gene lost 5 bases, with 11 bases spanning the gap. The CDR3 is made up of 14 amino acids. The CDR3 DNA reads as TGTGCCAGCAGCGTAGCGGTGGGGGGGACTGAAGCTTTCTTT. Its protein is CASSVAVGGTEAFF.

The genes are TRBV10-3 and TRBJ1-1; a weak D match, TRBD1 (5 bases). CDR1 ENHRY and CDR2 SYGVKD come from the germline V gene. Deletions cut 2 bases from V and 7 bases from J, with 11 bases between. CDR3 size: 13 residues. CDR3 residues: CAISEGQGSEAFF. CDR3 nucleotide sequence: TGTGCCATCAGTGAGGGGCAGGGAAGTGAAGCTTTCTTT.

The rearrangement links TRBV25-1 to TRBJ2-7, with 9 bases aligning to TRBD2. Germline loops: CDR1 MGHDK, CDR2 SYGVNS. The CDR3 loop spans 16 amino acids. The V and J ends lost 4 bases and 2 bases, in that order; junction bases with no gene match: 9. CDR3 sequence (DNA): TGTGCCAGCAGTGGGATAGCGGGAGCCCGCCCCTACGAGCAGTACTTC. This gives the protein CASSGIAGARPYEQYF.

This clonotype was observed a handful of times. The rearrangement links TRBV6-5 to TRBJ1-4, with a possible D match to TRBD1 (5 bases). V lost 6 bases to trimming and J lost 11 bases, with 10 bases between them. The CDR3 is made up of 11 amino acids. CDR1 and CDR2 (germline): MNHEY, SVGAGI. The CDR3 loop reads CASSGTAKLFF. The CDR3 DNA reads TGTGCCAGCAGCGGGACGGCGAAACTGTTTTTT.

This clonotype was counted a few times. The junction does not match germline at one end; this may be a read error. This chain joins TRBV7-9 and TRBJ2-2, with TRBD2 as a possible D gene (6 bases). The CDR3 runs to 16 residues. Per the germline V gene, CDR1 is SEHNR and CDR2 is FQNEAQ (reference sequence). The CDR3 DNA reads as TGCGCCAGCAGCCCAGGTCTAGCGAGCGGCACCGGGGAGCTGTTTTTT. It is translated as CASSPGLASGTGELFF.

This CDR3 reads CASSITGTGGRYTF. Written as DNA, the CDR3 is TGTGCCAGTAGTATTACGGGGACGGGAGGACGCTACACCTTC. The rearrangement links TRBV7-9 to TRBJ1-2, with D possibly matching TRBD1 (5 bases). CDR3 length equals 14 residues. Germline V gives CDR1 SEHNR, CDR2 FQNEAQ (reference sequence). V dropped 9 bases and J dropped 9 bases, with 23 bases sitting between them.

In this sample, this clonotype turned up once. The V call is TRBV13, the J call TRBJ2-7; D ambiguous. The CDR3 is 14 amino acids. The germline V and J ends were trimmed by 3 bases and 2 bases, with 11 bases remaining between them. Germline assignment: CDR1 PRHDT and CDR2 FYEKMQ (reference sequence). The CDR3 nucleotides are TGTGCCAGCAGCTTCTCCTGGATTACCTACGAGCAGTACTTC. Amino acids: CASSFSWITYEQYF.

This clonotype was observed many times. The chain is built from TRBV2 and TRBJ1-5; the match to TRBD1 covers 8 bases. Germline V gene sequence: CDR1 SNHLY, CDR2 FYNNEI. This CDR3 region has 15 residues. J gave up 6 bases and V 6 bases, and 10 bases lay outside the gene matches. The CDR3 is CASSPDRVGGQPQHF. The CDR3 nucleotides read TGTGCCAGCAGCCCGGACAGGGTAGGCGGTCAGCCCCAGCATTTT.

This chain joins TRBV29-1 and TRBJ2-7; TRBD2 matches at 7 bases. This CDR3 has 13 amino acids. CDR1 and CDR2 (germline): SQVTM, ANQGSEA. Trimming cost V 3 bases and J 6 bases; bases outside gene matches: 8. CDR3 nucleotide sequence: TGCAGCGTTGAGAGCGGGACTTTCTCCGAGCAGTACTTC. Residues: CSVESGTFSEQYF.

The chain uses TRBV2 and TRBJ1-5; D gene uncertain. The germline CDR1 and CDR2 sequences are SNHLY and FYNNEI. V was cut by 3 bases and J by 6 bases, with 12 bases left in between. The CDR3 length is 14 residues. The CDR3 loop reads CASSDPGSGQPQHF. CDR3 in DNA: TGTGCCAGCAGTGACCCGGGGTCGGGTCAGCCCCAGCATTTT.

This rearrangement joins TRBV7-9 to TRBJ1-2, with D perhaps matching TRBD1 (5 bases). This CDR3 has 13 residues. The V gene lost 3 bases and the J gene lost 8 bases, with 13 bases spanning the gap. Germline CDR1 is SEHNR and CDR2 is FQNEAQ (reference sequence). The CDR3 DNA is TGTGCCAGCAGCTTTCAGGACACCGGGGGCTACACCTTC. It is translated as CASSFQDTGGYTF.

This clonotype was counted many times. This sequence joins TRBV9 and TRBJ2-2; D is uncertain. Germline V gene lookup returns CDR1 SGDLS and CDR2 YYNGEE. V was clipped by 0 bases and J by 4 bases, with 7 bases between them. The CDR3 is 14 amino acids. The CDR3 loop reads CASSVGSSTGELFF. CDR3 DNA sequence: TGTGCCAGCAGCGTAGGCAGTTCCACCGGGGAGCTGTTTTTT.

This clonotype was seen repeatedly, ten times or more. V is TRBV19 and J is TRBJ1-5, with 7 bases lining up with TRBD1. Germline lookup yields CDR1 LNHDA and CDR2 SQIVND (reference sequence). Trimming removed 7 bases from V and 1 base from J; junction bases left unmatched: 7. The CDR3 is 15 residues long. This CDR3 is CASTTTGVSNQPQHF. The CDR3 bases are TGTGCCAGTACTACTACAGGGGTGAGCAATCAGCCCCAGCATTTT.